This T cell receptor (beta chain) was sequenced in a study of OX40 agonist ivuxolimab in advanced cancers. Looking at the study overall: Six ivuxolimab dose levels, 0.01 to 10 mg/kg, were given intravenously every 2 weeks. Having had anti-PD-1, anti-PD-L1 or anti-CTLA-4 therapy before was allowed, and roughly 39% had some.

Germline assignment: CDR1 SGHRS and CDR2 YFSETQ. The CDR3 is 15 amino acids. V was pared by 6 bases and J by 3 bases, with 5 bases of the junction left unmatched. Individuals having autoimmune disease history or systemic immunosuppression were not enrolled. The assay was immunoSEQ multiplex PCR, and TCRdb's table has in-frame clones only and misses some. The repertoire holds 60,000 to 70,000 clones, roughly 89% seen once, with approximately 1% in the top ten. This rearrangement joins TRBV5-1 to TRBJ2-6; 8 nucleotides agree with TRBD2. This receptor was identified in an adult with an advanced solid tumor such as melanoma, head and neck, liver or kidney cancer. Sequenced here: CD4+ or CD8+ T cells sorted from blood, sampled in a trial of the OX40 agonist ivuxolimab. CDR3 in DNA: TGCGCCAGCACCCAGCGGGAGAATGGGGCCAACGTCCTGACTTTC. Translation gives CASTQRENGANVLTF.